A selection of T cell receptor beta chains follows, all from one sample in a study of CD8+ T cells in alopecia areata. Profiled with immunoSEQ multiplex PCR; TCRdb holds only in-frame clones, not every one. The sample holds about 110,000 clones, approximately 61% seen once. Sequencing input: NKG2D-low CD8+ T cells sorted from blood. The receptors derive from a human donor with alopecia areata. Each CDR3 is given with its conserved first and last residue.

J	V	CDR3
TRBJ2-3	TRBV27	CASSLRSSGSTDTQYF
TRBJ2-7	TRBV28	CASQLYPPRLAGFYEQYF
TRBJ2-5	TRBV27	CASSRLGLAGVETQYF
TRBJ2-7	TRBV7-8	CASSLGAGETTYEQYF
TRBJ2-5	TRBV28	CASSLRGTGSETQYF
TRBJ2-1	TRBV2	CASSDRGRANEQFF
TRBJ2-2	TRBV2	CASSDGGGELFF
TRBJ2-1	TRBV7-8	CASSLGFQGLSYNEQFF
TRBJ1-5	TRBV2	CASDSYSNQPQHF
TRBJ2-1	TRBV7-9	CASSPFTGGRNEQFF
TRBJ1-2	TRBV6-5	CASSYKLRFGYTF
TRBJ1-2	TRBV2	CASTSTYGYTF
TRBJ2-5	TRBV6-5	CASSAGLAPRETQYF
TRBJ2-6	TRBV5-6	CASSTTGSGGANVLTF
TRBJ2-2	TRBV7-9	CASSPLAGITGELFF
TRBJ1-1	TRBV2	CASTRDSEAFF
TRBJ2-5	TRBV9	CASSGGTDQETQYF
TRBJ2-5	TRBV28	CASSLSDYAKETQYF
TRBJ2-7	TRBV5-4	CASSWGDGHEQYF
TRBJ1-2	TRBV6-5	CASSTGTGSYGYTF
TRBJ2-7	TRBV4-1	CASSQVQAYEQYF
TRBJ2-1	TRBV11-2	CASSPRRTKGSYNEQFF
TRBJ2-3	TRBV4-1	CASSQAGLEADTQYF
TRBJ2-7	TRBV19	CASSWGQGGYEQYF
TRBJ2-5	TRBV29-1	CSGARSGRTETQYF
TRBJ2-1	TRBV7-2	CASSLGARGNNEQFF
TRBJ2-5	TRBV27	CASSFGSSGEQYF
TRBJ2-3	TRBV7-9	CASSFGTDTQYF
TRBJ1-2	TRBV18	CASSPDGQRDNYGYTF
TRBJ2-7	TRBV4-1	CASSLEETSYEQYF
TRBJ2-7	TRBV7-8	CASRRSGAYEQYF
TRBJ1-1	TRBV5-1	CASSLVGFSGLDTEAFF
TRBJ1-5	TRBV27	CASGGSQPQHF
TRBJ1-4	TRBV13	CASSVGRGNEKLFF
TRBJ2-7	TRBV27	CASSPMGGSLYEQYF
TRBJ2-7	TRBV27	CASSWTSSVSHEQYF
TRBJ1-3	TRBV7-8	CASSGGTGISGNTIYF
TRBJ2-3	TRBV28	CASKGFAGEWVTDTQYF
TRBJ1-5	TRBV19	CASSPTQAGLWAQPQHF
TRBJ2-1	TRBV4-2	CASSPGVAGGEQFF
TRBJ2-5	TRBV7-7	CASSLWPGQSETQYF
TRBJ2-7	TRBV7-8	CASSLGLHTEQYF
TRBJ2-2	TRBV27	CASSYSTGSMTGELFF
TRBJ2-1	TRBV7-8	CASSQGAYNEQFF
TRBJ2-1	TRBV5-1	CASSPSGRVYNEQFF
TRBJ2-7	TRBV27	CASSLGPGSLWSGQYF
TRBJ2-1	TRBV29-1	CSVVGLRVRGNEQFF
TRBJ1-2	TRBV27	CASSFSGRTYGYTF